The 13 T cell receptor beta chains below all came from one sample that was sequenced in a study of blood T cell repertoires in COVID-19. The repertoire was sequenced with immunoSEQ multiplex PCR; TCRdb's copy has only in-frame clones and lacks some. This sample carries about 180,000 clones, about 86% of them seen once, and the ten largest clones take approximately 12%. Sequenced sample: peripheral blood. Receptors originate from a woman in her sixties or seventies with COVID-19, enrolled during active disease.

The chain has TRBV19 and TRBJ1-2, with D possibly being TRBD1 (5 bases). Germline CDR1 and CDR2: LNHDA and SQIVND (reference sequence). Between the trimmed V and J ends, which lost 9 bases and 8 bases, there was a span of 31 bases. The CDR3 consists of 17 residues. CDR3 DNA sequence: TGTGCCAGCTCCGAAGCGCGGTTACGACAGCCCCGTCGAGGCTACACCTTC. This encodes CASSEARLRQPRRGYTF.

With respect to this clone: Compared with germline, one end of the junction differs, possibly owing to a read error. This rearrangement joins TRBV7-2 to TRBJ2-5, with D possibly matching TRBD1 (5 bases). The germline CDR1 and CDR2 sequences are SGHTA and FQGNSA. The CDR3 contains 14 residues. The CDR3 DNA reads TGTGCCAGCAGCTTAGCACAGGCCCAAGGGACCCAGTACTTC. Translated: CASSLAQAQGTQYF.

This chain uses TRBV20-1 with TRBJ2-5; weak D call: TRBD2 (6 bases). There are 11 residues in the CDR3. The germline CDR1 and CDR2 sequences are DFQATT and SNEGSKA (reference sequence). The ends were cut back, 5 bases at V and 5 bases at J, with 9 bases in the middle. CDR3 region: CSAQEGETQYF. CDR3 in DNA: TGCAGTGCTCAGGAGGGCGAGACCCAGTACTTC.

The chain joins TRBV30 to TRBJ2-7; 7 bases map to TRBD2. Germline CDR1 GTSNPN, CDR2 SVGIG (reference sequence). V shed 0 bases and J 4 bases; nucleotides not matched to a gene: 6. The CDR3 covers 14 residues. CDR3 bases: TGTGCCTGGAGTGTCGGCGGGAGTGGGTACGAGCAGTACTTC. It yields the protein CAWSVGGSGYEQYF.

The rearrangement joins TRBV19 to TRBJ1-2; maybe TRBD1 (5 bases). Germline lookup yields CDR1 LNHDA and CDR2 SQIVND (reference sequence). Between the trimmed V and J ends, which lost 2 bases and 3 bases, there was a span of 16 bases. The CDR3 totals 16 residues. The DNA of the CDR3 is TGTGCCAGTAGTATACAGGGACTACTCCAACACTATGGCTACACCTTC. This gives the protein CASSIQGLLQHYGYTF.

The chain carries TRBV7-3 and TRBJ2-3; 13 bases fit TRBD2. The CDR3 loop spans 18 amino acids. Per germline, CDR1 SGHTA and CDR2 FQGTGA. The V segment lost 5 bases and the J segment 1 base; nucleotides outside the gene matches: 9. The CDR3, as DNA: TGTGCCAGCAGCGTTCGGACTAGCGGGAGCTCGGGCACAGATACGCAGTATTTT. It encodes CASSVRTSGSSGTDTQYF.

The CDR3 spells CASSLGGGQSPYEQYF. DNA of the CDR3: TGCGCCAGCAGCTTGGGTGGCGGTCAGAGCCCCTACGAGCAGTACTTC. The chain recombines TRBV5-1 with TRBJ2-7; no firm D call. The CDR3 length is 16 residues. In germline, CDR1 is SGHRS, CDR2 YFSETQ. The V end was cut by 0 bases, the J end by 2 bases, with 15 bases between.

The chain couples TRBV6-2 or TRBV6-3 to TRBJ2-7; the D gene is possibly TRBD1 (6 bases). The CDR3 is made up of 14 amino acids. Trimming pared 5 bases from V and 1 base from J, leaving 12 bases between. Germline V lookup: CDR1 MNHEY, CDR2 SVGEGT. For the CDR3, the DNA is TGTGCCAGCAGTAAACCGGGACAATCCTACGAGCAGTACTTC. It codes for CASSKPGQSYEQYF.

This sequence joins TRBV6-5 and TRBJ1-5; D not resolved. Germline lookup yields CDR1 MNHEY and CDR2 SVGAGI. V was pared by 5 bases and J by 0 bases, with 8 bases between. CDR3 length: 14 amino acids. The CDR3 DNA is TGTGCCAGCAGTCAGGCGTCTAGCAATCAGCCCCAGCATTTT. As protein: CASSQASSNQPQHF.

The V and J genes are TRBV19 and TRBJ1-5; D is perhaps TRBD1 (6 bases). CDR1 and CDR2 from the germline V gene are LNHDA and SQIVND (reference sequence). V was cut by 4 bases and J by 0 bases, with 10 bases left in between. This CDR3 has 15 amino acids. CDR3 in DNA: TGTGCCAGTAGTACCGGACAGAATAGCAATCAGCCCCAGCATTTT. Its translation is CASSTGQNSNQPQHF.

This clone showed up just once. The chain uses TRBV30 and TRBJ2-7; 14 nucleotides align to TRBD2. This CDR3 spans 15 amino acids. Unmatched junction bases numbered 7, after V lost 0 bases and J lost 9 bases. CDR1 and CDR2 (germline): GTSNPN, SVGIG (reference sequence). CDR3 DNA sequence: TGTGCCTGGAGTGTCCCCGGGACTAGCGGGAGTTTGCAGTACTTC. Protein product: CAWSVPGTSGSLQYF.

The chain has TRBV27 and TRBJ2-5; 9 bases match TRBD2. Germline V CDR1 and CDR2: MNHEY, SMNVEV (reference sequence). CDR3 size: 16 residues. With V trimmed by 3 bases and J by 6 bases, 11 bases remained unmatched. The CDR3 region has the DNA TGTGCCAGCAGTTTCTTGAGGGCGGGAGGGCCGCAGACCCAGTACTTC. Translation: CASSFLRAGGPQTQYF.

This clone was observed a handful of times. The rearrangement joins TRBV4-2 to TRBJ1-2; 10 nucleotides align to TRBD1. The CDR3 has 20 amino acids. V dropped 3 bases and J dropped 0; count of bases not matched to a gene: 16. The V gene's germline CDR1 is LGHNA and CDR2 YNFKEQ. In DNA form, the CDR3 reads TGTGCCAGCAGCCATCCCCCACTCACCGGACAGGGGGAGTCTAACTATGGCTACACCTTC. Translating gives CASSHPPLTGQGESNYGYTF.